This T cell receptor beta chain was sequenced for a study of T cells in Graves' hyperthyroidism and ophthalmopathy. RNA transcripts provided the source from which TCR beta CDR3 regions were amplified. Primed by the HTBI set, a first-round RT-PCR was run on the TCR CDR3. TCRdb reprocessed the multiplex PCR reads with MiXCR, giving one entry per CDR3 protein. The sample includes some 770,000 distinct CDR3 sequences, 16% of them seen just once. Details on this clonotype: At one boundary the junction diverges from the germline segment, which might be a read error.

This CDR3 comprises 15 residues. CDR1 SNHLY and CDR2 FYNNEI come from the germline V gene. This chain uses TRBV2 with TRBJ2-3; 11 positions agree with TRBD2. This TCR was sampled from a man between 18 and 29 years old with Graves' hyperthyroidism. The material sequenced was blood. The CDR3 region is CTSSSLAGGPDTQYF. The CDR3 DNA reads TGTACCAGCAGCTCGCTAGCGGGAGGCCCAGATACGCAGTATTTT.